This T cell receptor (beta chain) was profiled in a study of blood T cell repertoires in COVID-19 (dated by TCRdb to 2020 to 2021). Context from the whole study: Samples covering the acute and convalescent phases of COVID-19 were provided by collaborators in the United States, Italy and Spain. The prospective study material was composed of cDNA or gDNA derived from T cells, B-cell-depleted T cells, or PBMCs. The samples were drawn from the first 160 participants of the ongoing ImmuneRACE study and from 1,254 subjects provided by 6 global collaborators. The repertoires were released in a freely available public database meant as a resource for research on the immune response to SARS-CoV-2. The dataset comprised deeply sampled blood TCRbeta repertoires from subjects exposed to, actively infected with, or recovered from COVID-19. Sample metadata almost always included a de-identified subject ID, COVID-19 status, age in years and sex. Where available, HLA class I and class II types were taken from metadata supplied by the sample provider and were not determined by assay-based typing. Results and caveats for the whole study, not just this receptor: How much clinical and demographic metadata was included differed by source and by participant, and the metadata was provided uncurated.

The immunoSEQ Assay, a bias-controlled multiplex PCR, was used to amplify TCRbeta CDR3 regions from genomic DNA. The original methods were these. The number of nucleated cells in each sample was estimated from the amplification of reference gene primers within the assay. Sequence reads were collapsed and filtered to measure the absolute abundance of every unique TCRbeta CDR3 rearrangement. For each sample, productive Simpson clonality was calculated as the square root of Simpson's diversity index across productive rearrangements. TCRdb mirrors the immuneACCESS table, restricted to in-frame sequences. Some clones are absent from its copies; in checked studies, under half trace to an unresolved V gene, and the reason for the others is unknown. For V, J and clone size, that table is used; D and trimming come from the DNA. This sample lists under 200,000 clones; 70% to 90% were detected once. The top ten hold roughly 21% of the sample.

In its sample, this clone was seen once. The target of this receptor is not known. Base qualities are not recorded, but no much larger clone differs from it by a single base. In the germline V gene, CDR1 corresponds to SGHDT and CDR2 to YYEEEE. Reading from cysteine to phenylalanine, the CDR3 counts 14 amino acids. Of the read, only the CDR3 DNA is kept; its 42 bases are in frame from base 1. V loses 4 bases, J loses 3 bases, and the germline ends lie 11 bases apart. Each collaborating institution followed its own protocols to collect whole blood in K2EDTA tubes. For TCRbeta analysis, collaborator samples were shipped as frozen whole blood, as isolated PBMCs, or as DNA extracted from either sample type.

The chain employs TRBV5-6 and TRBJ1-5, and TRBD1 may be the D gene, going by 6 matching bases. Material: peripheral blood. This TCR came from a man in his fifties or sixties with active or convalescent COVID-19. The CDR3 protein sequence reads: CASSLQGNNQPQHF. The nucleotide sequence is given as TGTGCCAGCAGCCTCCAGGGGAACAATCAGCCCCAGCATTTT.